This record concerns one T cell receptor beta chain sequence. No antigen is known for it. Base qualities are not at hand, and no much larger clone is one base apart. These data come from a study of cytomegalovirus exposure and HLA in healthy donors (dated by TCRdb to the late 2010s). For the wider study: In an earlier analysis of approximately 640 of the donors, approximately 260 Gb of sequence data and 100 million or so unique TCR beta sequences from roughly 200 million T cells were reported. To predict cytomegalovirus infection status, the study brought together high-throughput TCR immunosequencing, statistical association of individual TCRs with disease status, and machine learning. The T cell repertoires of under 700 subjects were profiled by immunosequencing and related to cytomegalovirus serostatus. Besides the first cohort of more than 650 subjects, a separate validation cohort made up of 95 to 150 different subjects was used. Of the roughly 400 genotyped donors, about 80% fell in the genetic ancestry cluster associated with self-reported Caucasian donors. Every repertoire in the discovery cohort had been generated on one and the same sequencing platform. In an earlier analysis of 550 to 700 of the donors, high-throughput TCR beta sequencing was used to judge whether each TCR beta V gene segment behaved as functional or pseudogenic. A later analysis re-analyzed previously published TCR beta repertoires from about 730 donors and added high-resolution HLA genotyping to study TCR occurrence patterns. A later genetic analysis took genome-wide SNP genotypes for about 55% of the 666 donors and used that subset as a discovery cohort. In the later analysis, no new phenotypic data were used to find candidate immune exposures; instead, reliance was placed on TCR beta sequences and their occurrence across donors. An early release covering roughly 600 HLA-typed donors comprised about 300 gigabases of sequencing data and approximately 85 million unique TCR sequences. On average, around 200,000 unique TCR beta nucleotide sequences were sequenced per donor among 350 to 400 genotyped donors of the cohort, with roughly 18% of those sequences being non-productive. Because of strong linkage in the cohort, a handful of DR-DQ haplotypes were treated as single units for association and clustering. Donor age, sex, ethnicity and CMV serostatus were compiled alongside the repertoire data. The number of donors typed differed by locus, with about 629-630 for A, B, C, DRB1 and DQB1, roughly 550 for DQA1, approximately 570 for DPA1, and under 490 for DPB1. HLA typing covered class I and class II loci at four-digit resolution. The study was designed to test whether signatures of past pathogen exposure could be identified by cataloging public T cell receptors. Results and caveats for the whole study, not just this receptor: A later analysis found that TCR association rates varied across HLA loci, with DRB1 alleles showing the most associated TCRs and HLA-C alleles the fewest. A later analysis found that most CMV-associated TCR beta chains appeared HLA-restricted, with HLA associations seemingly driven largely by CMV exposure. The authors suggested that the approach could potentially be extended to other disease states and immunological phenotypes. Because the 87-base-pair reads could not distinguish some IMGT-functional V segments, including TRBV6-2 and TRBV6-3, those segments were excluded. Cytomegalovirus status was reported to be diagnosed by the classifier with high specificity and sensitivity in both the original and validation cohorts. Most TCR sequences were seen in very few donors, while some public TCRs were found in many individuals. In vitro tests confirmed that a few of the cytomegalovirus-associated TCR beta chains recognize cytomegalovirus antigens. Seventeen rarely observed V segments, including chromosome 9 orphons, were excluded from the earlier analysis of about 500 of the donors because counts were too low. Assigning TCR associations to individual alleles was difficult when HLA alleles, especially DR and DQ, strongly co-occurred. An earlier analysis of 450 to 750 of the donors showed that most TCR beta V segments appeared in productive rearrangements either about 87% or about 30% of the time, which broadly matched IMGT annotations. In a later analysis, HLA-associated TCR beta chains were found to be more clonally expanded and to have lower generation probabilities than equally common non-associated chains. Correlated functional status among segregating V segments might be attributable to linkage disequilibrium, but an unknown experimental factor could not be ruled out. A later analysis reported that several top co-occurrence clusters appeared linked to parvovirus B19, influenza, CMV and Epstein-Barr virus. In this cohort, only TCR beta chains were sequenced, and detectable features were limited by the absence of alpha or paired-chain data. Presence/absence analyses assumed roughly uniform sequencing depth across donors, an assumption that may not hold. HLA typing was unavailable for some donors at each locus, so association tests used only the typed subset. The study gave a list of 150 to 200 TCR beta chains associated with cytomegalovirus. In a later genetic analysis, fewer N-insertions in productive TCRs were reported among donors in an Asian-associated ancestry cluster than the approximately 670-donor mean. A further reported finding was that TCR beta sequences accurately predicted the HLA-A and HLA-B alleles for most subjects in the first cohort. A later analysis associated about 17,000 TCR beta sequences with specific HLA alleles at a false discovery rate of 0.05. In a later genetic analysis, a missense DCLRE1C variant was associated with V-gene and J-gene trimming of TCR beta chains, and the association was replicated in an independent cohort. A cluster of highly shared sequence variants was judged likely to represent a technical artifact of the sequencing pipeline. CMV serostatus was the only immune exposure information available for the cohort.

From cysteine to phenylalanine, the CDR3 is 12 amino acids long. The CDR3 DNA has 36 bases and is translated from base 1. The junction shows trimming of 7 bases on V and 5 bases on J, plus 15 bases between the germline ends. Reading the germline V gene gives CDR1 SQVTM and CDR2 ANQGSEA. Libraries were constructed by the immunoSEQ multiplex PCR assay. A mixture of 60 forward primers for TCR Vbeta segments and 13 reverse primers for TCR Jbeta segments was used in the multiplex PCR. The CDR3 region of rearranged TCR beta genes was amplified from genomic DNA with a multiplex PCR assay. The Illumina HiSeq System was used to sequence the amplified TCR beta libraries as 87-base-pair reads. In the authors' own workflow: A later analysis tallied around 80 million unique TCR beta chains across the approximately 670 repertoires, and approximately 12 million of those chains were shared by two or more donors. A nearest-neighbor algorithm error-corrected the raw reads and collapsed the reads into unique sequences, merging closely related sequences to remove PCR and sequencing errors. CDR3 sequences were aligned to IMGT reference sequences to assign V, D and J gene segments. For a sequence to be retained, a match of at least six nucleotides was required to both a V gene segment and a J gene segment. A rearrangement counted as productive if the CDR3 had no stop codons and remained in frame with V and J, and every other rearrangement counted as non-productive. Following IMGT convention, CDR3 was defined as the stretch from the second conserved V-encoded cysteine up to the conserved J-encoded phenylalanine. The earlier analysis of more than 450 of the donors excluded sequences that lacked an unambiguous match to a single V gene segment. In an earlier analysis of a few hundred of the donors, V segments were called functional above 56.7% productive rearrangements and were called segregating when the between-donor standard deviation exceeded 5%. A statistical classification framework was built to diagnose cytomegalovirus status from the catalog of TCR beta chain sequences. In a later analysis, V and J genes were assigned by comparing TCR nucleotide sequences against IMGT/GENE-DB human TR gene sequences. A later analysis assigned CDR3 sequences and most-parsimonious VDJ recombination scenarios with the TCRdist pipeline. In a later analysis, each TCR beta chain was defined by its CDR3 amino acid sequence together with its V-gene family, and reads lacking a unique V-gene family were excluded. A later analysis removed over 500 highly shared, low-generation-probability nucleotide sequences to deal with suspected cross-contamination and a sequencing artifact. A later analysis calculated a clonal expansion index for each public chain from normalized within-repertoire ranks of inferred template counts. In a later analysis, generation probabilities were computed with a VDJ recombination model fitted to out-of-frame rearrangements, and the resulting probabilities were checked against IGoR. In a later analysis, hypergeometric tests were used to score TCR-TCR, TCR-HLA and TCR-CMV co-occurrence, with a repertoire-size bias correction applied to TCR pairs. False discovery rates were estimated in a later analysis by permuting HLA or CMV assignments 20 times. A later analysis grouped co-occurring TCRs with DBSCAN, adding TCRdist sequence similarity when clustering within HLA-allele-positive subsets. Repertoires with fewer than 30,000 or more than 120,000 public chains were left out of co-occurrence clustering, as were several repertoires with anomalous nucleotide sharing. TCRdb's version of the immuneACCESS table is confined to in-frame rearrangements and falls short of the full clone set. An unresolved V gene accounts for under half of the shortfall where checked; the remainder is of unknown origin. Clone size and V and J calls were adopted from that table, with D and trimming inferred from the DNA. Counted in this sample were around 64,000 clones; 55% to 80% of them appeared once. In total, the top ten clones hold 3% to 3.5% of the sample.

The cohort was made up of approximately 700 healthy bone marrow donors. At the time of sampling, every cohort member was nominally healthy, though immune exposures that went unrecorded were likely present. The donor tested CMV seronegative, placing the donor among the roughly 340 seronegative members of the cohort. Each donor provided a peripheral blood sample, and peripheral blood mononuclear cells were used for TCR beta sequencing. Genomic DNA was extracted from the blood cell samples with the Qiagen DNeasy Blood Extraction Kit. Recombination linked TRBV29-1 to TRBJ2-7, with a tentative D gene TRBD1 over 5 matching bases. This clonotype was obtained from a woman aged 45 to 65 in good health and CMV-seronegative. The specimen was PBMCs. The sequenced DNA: TGCAGCGGAAAGACAGAGTCCCACGAGCAGTACTTC. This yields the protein CSGKTESHEQYF.